The 7 T cell receptor beta chains listed next were all sequenced from one sample in a study of blood T cell repertoires in COVID-19. Sequencing was performed with immunoSEQ multiplex PCR; in TCRdb, only in-frame clones are kept and a portion is missing. The sample records over 45,000 clones, about three quarters being singletons. The sequenced material came from peripheral blood. The receptor source for this set is a human donor with active or convalescent COVID-19. The donor label of this sample is uncertain.

This chain links TRBV29-1 with TRBJ2-3; D is possibly TRBD2 (6 bases). CDR3 length: 15 amino acids. Germline-derived CDR1 and CDR2 are SQVTM and ANQGSEA. V shed 6 bases and J shed 3 bases, with 19 bases lying between them. CDR3: CSVGGAPLATDTQYF. The CDR3 nucleotides are TGCAGCGTCGGCGGGGCCCCTCTAGCGACAGATACGCAGTATTTT.

The chain employs TRBV28 and TRBJ1-6, with 9 bases that match TRBD1. Trimming removed 6 bases from V and 9 bases from J; junction bases left unmatched: 6. The CDR3 has 14 residues. Germline V gene sequence: CDR1 MDHEN, CDR2 SYDVKM. The CDR3, as DNA: TGTGCCAGCAGCCCCGGGACAGGGTTTTCACCCCTCCACTTT. It codes for CASSPGTGFSPLHF.

The genes are TRBV7-2 and TRBJ1-2, with TRBD1 as a possible D gene (5 bases). The V end lost 5 bases, the J end lost 4 bases, and 11 bases lay between the germline ends. Germline V gene data show CDR1 as SGHTA and CDR2 as FQGNSA. The CDR3 runs to 13 residues. The CDR3 sequence: CASSAGQLYGYTF. CDR3 nucleotide sequence: TGTGCCAGCAGCGCAGGACAACTCTATGGCTACACCTTC.

The chain couples TRBV7-3 to TRBJ2-3; D possibly corresponds to TRBD2 (5 bases). Germline V gene lookup returns CDR1 SGHTA and CDR2 FQGTGA. Trimming stripped 3 bases from V and 4 bases from J, with 14 bases between. This CDR3 is 15 amino acids long. CDR3 amino acids: CASSLGARPPDTQYF. In DNA form, the CDR3 reads TGTGCCAGCAGCTTGGGAGCCCGACCCCCAGATACGCAGTATTTT. The full variable domain, with the rest looked up from reference TRBV7-3 and TRBJ2-3, is GAGVSQTPSNKVTEKGKYVELRCDPISGHTALYWYRQSLGQGPEFLIYFQGTGAADDSGLPNDRFFAVRPEGSVSTLKIQRTERGDSAVYLCASSLGARPPDTQYFGPGTRLTVL.

The genes are TRBV5-1 and TRBJ2-2; TRBD2 might be the D (5 bases). The CDR3 consists of 16 residues. V dropped 3 bases and J dropped 2 bases, with 14 bases sitting between them. Germline V gives CDR1 SGHRS, CDR2 YFSETQ. CDR3: CASSSGGALNTGELFF. CDR3 bases: TGCGCCAGCAGCTCCGGAGGAGCCCTTAACACCGGGGAGCTGTTTTTT.

The V gene is TRBV19, the J gene TRBJ1-5, with 10 bases identical to TRBD1. This CDR3 region has 17 residues. Germline values: CDR1 LNHDA, CDR2 SQIVND (reference sequence). V was clipped by 4 bases and J by 4 bases; unmatched bases: 10. The CDR3 bases are TGTGCCAGTAGTAACCGGGACAGGGGTGGGCCAAATCAGCCCCAGCATTTT. Translated: CASSNRDRGGPNQPQHF.

The chain uses TRBV28 and TRBJ2-3, with a tentative D call TRBD2 (5 bases). This CDR3 is 15 amino acids long. CDR1 is MDHEN, CDR2 SYDVKM, per germline. V shed 3 bases and J shed 9 bases, with 19 bases lying between them. CDR3 bases: TGTGCCAGCAGTTTTTTTAAGCGGACCCCGAAGACGCAGTATTTT. Protein: CASSFFKRTPKTQYF.